The rows below give T cell receptor beta chains drawn from one sample of a study of immune characterization of retroperitoneal liposarcoma. MiXCR was run by TCRdb on the PCR reads, yielding one entry per CDR3 protein. The table records over 6,000 distinct CDR3 sequences, roughly 28% of them present only once. The sequenced material came from blood. The receptors stem from a male donor with retroperitoneal liposarcoma. Both conserved end residues are part of each CDR3. The D gene is left open where the match is weak. The size field is filled for only some rows; it gives once, few, many or a size class.

d_call: NA; v_call: TRBV6-1; j_call: TRBJ2-1; clone_size: NA; cdr3_length: 15; cdr3_aa: CASSETPAQEGEQFF; cdr3_nt: TGTGCCAGCAGTGAAACGCCCGCGCAAGAGGGTGAGCAGTTCTTC
d_call: TRBD2; v_call: TRBV6-1; j_call: TRBJ2-5; clone_size: NA; cdr3_length: 14; cdr3_aa: CASSSGTSVTTQYF; cdr3_nt: TGTGCCAGCAGTTCCGGGACTAGCGTTACGACCCAGTACTTC
d_call: TRBD2; v_call: TRBV6-5; j_call: TRBJ2-7; clone_size: NA; cdr3_length: 17; cdr3_aa: CASIRISRLAGVAEQYF; cdr3_nt: TGTGCCAGCATCCGAATATCAAGACTAGCGGGAGTCGCCGAGCAGTACTTC
d_call: NA; v_call: TRBV12-3/TRBV12-4; j_call: TRBJ2-2; clone_size: medium-sized; cdr3_length: 16; cdr3_aa: CASSFGPLQMIGELFF; cdr3_nt: TGTGCCAGCAGTTTTGGCCCCCTTCAAATGATCGGGGAGCTGTTTTTT
d_call: NA; v_call: TRBV6-2/TRBV6-3; j_call: TRBJ2-5; clone_size: NA; cdr3_length: 14; cdr3_aa: CASSSSGYQETQYF; cdr3_nt: TGTGCCAGCAGTTCATCCGGGTACCAAGAGACCCAGTACTTC
d_call: NA; v_call: TRBV7-2; j_call: TRBJ2-2; clone_size: many; cdr3_length: 14; cdr3_aa: CASSAFGRAGELFF; cdr3_nt: TGTGCCAGCAGCGCCTTTGGACGGGCCGGGGAGCTGTTTTTT
d_call: TRBD2; v_call: TRBV20-1; j_call: TRBJ2-1; clone_size: few; cdr3_length: 15; cdr3_aa: CSATLLAGVFNEQFF; cdr3_nt: TGCAGTGCAACCTTACTAGCGGGAGTGTTCAATGAGCAGTTCTTC
d_call: NA; v_call: TRBV12-3/TRBV12-4; j_call: TRBJ1-1; clone_size: many; cdr3_length: 14; cdr3_aa: CASSNRVVNTEAFF; cdr3_nt: TGTGCCAGCAGCAACAGGGTTGTGAACACTGAAGCTTTCTTT
d_call: TRBD2; v_call: TRBV4-2; j_call: TRBJ2-3; clone_size: few; cdr3_length: 16; cdr3_aa: CASSLRLAASTDTQYF; cdr3_nt: TGTGCCAGCAGCCTAAGACTAGCGGCTAGCACAGATACGCAGTATTTT
d_call: TRBD2; v_call: TRBV7-2; j_call: TRBJ2-3; clone_size: few; cdr3_length: 15; cdr3_aa: CASSSWEGGTDTQYF; cdr3_nt: TGTGCCAGCAGCTCCTGGGAGGGAGGCACAGATACGCAGTATTTT
d_call: TRBD1; v_call: TRBV6-5; j_call: TRBJ2-4; clone_size: NA; cdr3_length: 15; cdr3_aa: CASSYGGQAFSEQYF; cdr3_nt: TGTGCCAGCAGTTACGGCGGACAGGCCTTCAGTGAGCAGTACTTC
d_call: NA; v_call: TRBV6-1; j_call: TRBJ2-5; clone_size: NA; cdr3_length: 14; cdr3_aa: CASSEGGTLETQYF; cdr3_nt: TGTGCCAGCAGTGAAGGTGGGACCCTGGAGACCCAGTACTTC
d_call: TRBD2; v_call: TRBV28; j_call: TRBJ2-1; clone_size: many; cdr3_length: 16; cdr3_aa: CASRSLAGGPYNEQFF; cdr3_nt: TGTGCCAGCAGATCTTTAGCGGGGGGGCCGTATAATGAGCAGTTCTTC
d_call: NA; v_call: TRBV6-6; j_call: TRBJ2-2; clone_size: NA; cdr3_length: 14; cdr3_aa: CASRASEVAGELFF; cdr3_nt: TGTGCCAGCAGGGCTAGCGAGGTGGCCGGGGAGCTGTTTTTT
d_call: NA; v_call: TRBV27; j_call: TRBJ1-4; clone_size: many; cdr3_length: 17; cdr3_aa: CASSLYARGAGDEKLFF; cdr3_nt: TGTGCCAGCAGTTTATATGCAAGGGGCGCGGGGGATGAAAAACTGTTTTTT
d_call: NA; v_call: TRBV6-5; j_call: TRBJ1-3; clone_size: NA; cdr3_length: 13; cdr3_aa: CASSYVGGNTIYF; cdr3_nt: TGTGCCAGCAGTTACGTGGGTGGAAACACCATATATTTT
d_call: TRBD1; v_call: TRBV4-1; j_call: TRBJ1-2; clone_size: few; cdr3_length: 15; cdr3_aa: CASSQEGGAYYGYTF; cdr3_nt: TGCGCCAGCAGCCAAGAAGGGGGCGCCTACTATGGCTACACCTTC
d_call: NA; v_call: TRBV24-1; j_call: TRBJ1-2; clone_size: many; cdr3_length: 13; cdr3_aa: CATSDIRNYGYTF; cdr3_nt: TGTGCCACCAGTGATATTCGAAACTATGGCTACACCTTC
d_call: NA; v_call: TRBV14; j_call: TRBJ2-1; clone_size: NA; cdr3_length: 15; cdr3_aa: CASSLLNQGGGEQFF; cdr3_nt: TGTGCCAGCAGCCTATTAAACCAGGGGGGAGGTGAGCAGTTCTTC
d_call: TRBD2; v_call: TRBV7-6; j_call: TRBJ2-1; clone_size: large; cdr3_length: 13; cdr3_aa: CASSPGGVDEQFF; cdr3_nt: TGTGCCAGCAGCCCGGGGGGGGTTGACGAGCAGTTCTTC
d_call: NA; v_call: TRBV6-1; j_call: TRBJ1-2; clone_size: medium-sized; cdr3_length: 13; cdr3_aa: CASSPSAAGGYTF; cdr3_nt: TGTGCCAGCAGTCCTTCCGCCGCTGGGGGCTACACCTTC
d_call: NA; v_call: TRBV6-1; j_call: TRBJ1-1; clone_size: many; cdr3_length: 14; cdr3_aa: CASSRGGENTEAFF; cdr3_nt: TGTGCCAGCAGTCGAGGGGGGGAGAACACTGAAGCTTTCTTT
d_call: TRBD1; v_call: TRBV12-3/TRBV12-4; j_call: TRBJ2-1; clone_size: NA; cdr3_length: 14; cdr3_aa: CASGVTGQAPEQFF; cdr3_nt: TGTGCCAGCGGAGTGACAGGACAGGCGCCTGAGCAGTTCTTC
d_call: NA; v_call: TRBV6-1; j_call: TRBJ2-7; clone_size: NA; cdr3_length: 15; cdr3_aa: CASSEGSAHYYEQYF; cdr3_nt: TGTGCCAGCAGTGAAGGCAGTGCCCACTACTACGAGCAGTACTTC
d_call: NA; v_call: TRBV6-2/TRBV6-3; j_call: TRBJ2-7; clone_size: few; cdr3_length: 13; cdr3_aa: CASSYRRNYEQYF; cdr3_nt: TGTGCCAGCAGTTACCGCCGAAACTACGAGCAGTACTTC
d_call: NA; v_call: TRBV7-2; j_call: TRBJ2-5; clone_size: NA; cdr3_length: 15; cdr3_aa: CASSLGPTRRETQYF; cdr3_nt: TGTGCCAGCAGCTTGGGACCAACCCGGCGGGAGACCCAGTACTTC
d_call: NA; v_call: TRBV28; j_call: TRBJ1-3; clone_size: many; cdr3_length: 14; cdr3_aa: CASSPRLGGNTIYF; cdr3_nt: TGTGCCAGCAGTCCCCGACTGGGTGGAAACACCATATATTTT
d_call: TRBD1; v_call: TRBV6-8; j_call: TRBJ2-7; clone_size: NA; cdr3_length: 15; cdr3_aa: CASSYGTGVHNEQYF; cdr3_nt: TGTGCCAGCAGTTACGGGACAGGGGTCCACAATGAGCAGTACTTC
d_call: NA; v_call: TRBV6-6; j_call: TRBJ2-2; clone_size: many; cdr3_length: 15; cdr3_aa: CASSRTPPNTGELFF; cdr3_nt: TGTGCCAGCAGCCGGACTCCACCGAACACCGGGGAGCTGTTTTTT